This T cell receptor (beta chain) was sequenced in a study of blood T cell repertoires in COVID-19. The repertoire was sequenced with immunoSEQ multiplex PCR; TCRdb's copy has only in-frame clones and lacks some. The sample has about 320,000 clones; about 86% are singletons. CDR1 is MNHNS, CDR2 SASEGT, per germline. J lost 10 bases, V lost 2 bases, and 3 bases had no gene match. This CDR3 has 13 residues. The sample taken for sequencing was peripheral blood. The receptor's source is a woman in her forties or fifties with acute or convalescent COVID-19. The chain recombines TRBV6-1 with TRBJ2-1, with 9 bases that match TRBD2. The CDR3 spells CASSETTSGEQFF. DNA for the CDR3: TGTGCCAGCAGTGAAACCACTAGCGGGGAGCAGTTCTTC.